The clone carrying this T cell receptor beta chain appeared a few times. Its antigen is as yet unknown. The sample originates from a study of human T cells and chemical hapten exposure. Overall study context: Sensitization employed 2% DPC on around 2 cm by around 2 cm of upper inner arm skin.

Individual cDNA molecules (in the library) carried attached unique molecular identifiers. From the RACE reads, TCRdb called clonotypes with MiXCR, one entry per CDR3 protein. The sample holds about 260,000 distinct CDR3 sequences, 7% to 10% seen once. Time point reported: pre-sensitization, week 0. The treatment: therapeutic diphenylcyclopropenone sensitization with weekly scalp DPC. Patches went on only after blood had been drawn each time. The study's findings and limits: While controls formed fewer of them, expanded TCRs formed significantly more large CDR3 similarity clusters.

This sample comprised whole blood, obtained in connection with sensitization to the hapten diphenylcyclopropenone (DPC). The receptor was derived from a middle-aged woman with alopecia areata. Some clones in this sample may be carry-over from other donors' samples.

CDR3 DNA: TGTGCCAGCAGCTTAGGGCTTACCAAAAACATTCAGTACTTC. Its protein is CASSLGLTKNIQYF. V usage is TRBV7-2 and J usage is TRBJ2-4, with unresolved D. Germline CDR1 SGHTA, CDR2 FQGNSA. This CDR3 comprises 14 residues. The V and J ends lost 1 base and 2 bases respectively, with 6 bases between them.